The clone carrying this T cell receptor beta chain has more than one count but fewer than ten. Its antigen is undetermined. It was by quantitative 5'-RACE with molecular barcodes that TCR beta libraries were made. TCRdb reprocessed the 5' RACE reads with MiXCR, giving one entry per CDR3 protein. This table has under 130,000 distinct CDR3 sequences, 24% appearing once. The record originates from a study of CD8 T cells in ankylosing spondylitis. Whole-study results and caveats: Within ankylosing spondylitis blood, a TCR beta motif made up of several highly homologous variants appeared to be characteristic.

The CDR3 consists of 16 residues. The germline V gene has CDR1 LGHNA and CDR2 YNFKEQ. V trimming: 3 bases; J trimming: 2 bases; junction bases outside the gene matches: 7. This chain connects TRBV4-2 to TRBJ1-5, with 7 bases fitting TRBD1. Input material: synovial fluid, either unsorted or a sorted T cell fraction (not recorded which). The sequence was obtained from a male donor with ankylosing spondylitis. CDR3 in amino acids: CASSQPTGDGNQPQHF. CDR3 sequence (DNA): TGTGCCAGCAGCCAGCCCACAGGGGATGGCAATCAGCCCCAGCATTTT.